Below are 18 T cell receptor beta chains sequenced from a single sample in a study of blood T cell repertoires in COVID-19. Measured with immunoSEQ multiplex PCR; TCRdb has only the in-frame clones, and not every one. Of some 190,000 clones listed, approximately 85% are singletons. Input material: peripheral blood. The receptors derive from a man older than 75 with COVID-19, enrolled during active disease.

This chain connects TRBV2 to TRBJ2-3, with a possible D match to TRBD2 (6 bases). CDR3 size: 16 residues. CDR1 is SNHLY and CDR2 is FYNNEI in the germline V gene. Trimming left V 6 bases short and J 0 bases short, with 16 bases between. The CDR3 nucleotides are TGTGCCAGCAGAGAGAGACTAGTAACTAGCACAGATACGCAGTATTTT. This gives the protein CASRERLVTSTDTQYF.

This chain joins TRBV4-2 and TRBJ2-1, with D possibly matching TRBD1 (5 bases). The CDR3 is made up of 17 amino acids. The V gene's germline CDR1 is LGHNA and CDR2 YNFKEQ. The V end was cut by 0 bases, the J end by 0 bases, with 12 bases between. CDR3: CASSQDAGMSSYNEQFF. The CDR3, as DNA: TGTGCCAGCAGCCAAGATGCAGGGATGAGCTCCTACAATGAGCAGTTCTTC.

This chain connects TRBV18 to TRBJ2-5; 7 nucleotides line up with TRBD1. Trimming cost V 6 bases and J 5 bases; bases outside gene matches: 9. The CDR3 totals 14 residues. Germline V gene lookup returns CDR1 KGHSH and CDR2 LQKENI. CDR3 bases: TGTGCCAGCTCGCGACAGGGTAGTAGTGAGACCCAGTACTTC. It is translated as CASSRQGSSETQYF.

The rearrangement joins TRBV2 to TRBJ1-5; 8 bases line up with TRBD1. V trimming: 3 bases; J trimming: 1 base; junction bases outside the gene matches: 2. The CDR3 contains 15 residues. Germline CDR1 is SNHLY and CDR2 is FYNNEI. Here the CDR3 reads CASSDRGLSNQPQHF. The CDR3, as DNA: TGTGCCAGCAGTGACAGGGGGCTGAGCAATCAGCCCCAGCATTTT.

The rearrangement uses TRBV11-2 and TRBJ1-6; maybe TRBD1 (6 bases). CDR1 SGHAT and CDR2 FQNNGV come from the germline V gene. The V end was cut by 2 bases, the J end by 7 bases, with 12 bases between. The CDR3 runs to 15 residues. The CDR3 DNA sequence: TGTGCCAGCAGCTTAACCCCAGGGGTCAATTCACCCCTCCACTTT. It encodes CASSLTPGVNSPLHF.

The chain combines TRBV19 with TRBJ1-3; 8 bases map to TRBD1. CDR1 is LNHDA and CDR2 is SQIVND in the germline V gene (reference sequence). With V trimmed by 5 bases and J by 8 bases, 8 bases remained unmatched. This CDR3 has 14 amino acids. The CDR3 sequence: CASSADRDKDTIYF. For the CDR3, the DNA is TGTGCCAGTAGTGCGGACAGGGATAAAGACACCATATATTTT.

The J gene is TRBJ1-4, the V gene TRBV18; 7 nucleotides line up with TRBD1. CDR1 is KGHSH and CDR2 is LQKENI in the germline V gene. The CDR3 is 14 amino acids. The V and J ends lost 3 bases and 6 bases, in that order; junction bases with no gene match: 4. In nucleotides, the CDR3 is TGTGCCAGCTCACCCCTTCAGGGGGATGAAAAACTGTTTTTT. Its protein is CASSPLQGDEKLFF.

V is TRBV24-1 and J is TRBJ1-6; tentative D call: TRBD1 (6 bases). The CDR3 covers 17 residues. Germline V lookup: CDR1 KGHDR, CDR2 SFDVKD. Deletions cut 4 bases from V and 7 bases from J, with 19 bases between. As DNA, the CDR3 is TGTGCCACCAGTGACGTGGGGGGGGGCCCTAAGAATTCACCCCTCCACTTT. Translation gives CATSDVGGGPKNSPLHF.

This clone showed up just once. This chain joins TRBV19 and TRBJ2-7; D may be TRBD1 (6 bases). V lost 7 bases, J lost 5 bases, and 21 bases lay in between. Germline V CDR1 and CDR2: LNHDA, SQIVND (reference sequence). The CDR3 is 15 amino acids. Here the CDR3 reads CASTSRHRESDEQYF. In nucleotides, the CDR3 is TGTGCCAGTACCAGTAGGCACAGGGAGAGCGACGAGCAGTACTTC.

This chain connects TRBV2 to TRBJ1-2, with D perhaps TRBD1 (5 bases). V was trimmed by 3 bases and J by 4 bases, leaving 12 bases between them. The V gene's germline CDR1 is SNHLY and CDR2 FYNNEI. There are 14 residues in the CDR3. DNA for the CDR3: TGTGCCAGCAGTGAGGCAGGGAGGTCCTATGGCTACACCTTC. It yields the protein CASSEAGRSYGYTF. The entire variable domain, with the rest obtained from reference TRBV2 and TRBJ1-2, is as follows: EPEVTQTPSHQVTQMGQEVILRCVPISNHLYFYWYRQILGQKVEFLVSFYNNEISEKSEIFDDQFSVERPDGSNFTLKIRSTKLEDSAMYFCASSEAGRSYGYTFGSGTRLTVV.

This clone has only one observation. The chain has TRBV5-8 and TRBJ2-7; 7 nucleotides agree with TRBD1. Germline loops: CDR1 SGHTS, CDR2 YDEGEE. V was clipped by 4 bases and J by 3 bases; unmatched bases: 1. The CDR3 covers 12 residues. CDR3 nucleotide sequence: TGTGCCAGCAGCCGACAGGGCTACGAGCAGTACTTC. Residues: CASSRQGYEQYF. The full variable domain, rest sourced from reference TRBV5-8 and TRBJ2-7, is EAGVTQSPTHLIKTRGQQATLRCSPISGHTSVYWYQQALGLGLQFLLWYDEGEERNRGNFPPRFSGRQFPNYSSELNVNALELEDSALYLCASSRQGYEQYFGPGTRLTVT.

V gene TRBV19 combines with J gene TRBJ2-3, with TRBD2 identical over 9 bases. This CDR3 is built from 17 residues. The germline V gene has CDR1 LNHDA and CDR2 SQIVND (reference sequence). The junction had 10 bases not matched to a gene; V was cut back by 4 bases and J by 2 bases. Written as DNA, the CDR3 is TGTGCCAGTAGTAGCAAGCGGGGGGCACTTTCCACAGATACGCAGTATTTT. Encoded protein: CASSSKRGALSTDTQYF.

V and J are TRBV6-5 and TRBJ2-7; a possible D gene is TRBD2 (6 bases). The CDR3 extends over 13 amino acids. V lost 6 bases and J lost 6, with 15 bases in between. CDR1 is MNHEY and CDR2 is SVGAGI in the germline V gene. The CDR3 DNA reads TGTGCCAGCAGCCGCGGGACCGAACGCGAGCAGTACTTC. It encodes CASSRGTEREQYF.

The genes are TRBV5-4 and TRBJ2-6, with D possibly TRBD2 on 6 matching bases. In germline, CDR1 is SGHNT, CDR2 YYREEE (reference sequence). Trimming took off 4 bases at V and 0 bases at J, with 20 bases between the two ends. This CDR3 region has 19 residues. This CDR3 reads CASSPSLTRGGSGANVLTF. In DNA, the CDR3 is TGTGCCAGCAGCCCCTCGCTGACTAGGGGAGGCTCTGGGGCCAACGTCCTGACTTTC.

The chain has TRBV6-5 and TRBJ2-7; 11 nucleotides align to TRBD1. The CDR3 extends over 15 amino acids. Germline lookup yields CDR1 MNHEY and CDR2 SVGAGI. Trimming removed 6 bases from V and 3 bases from J; junction bases left unmatched: 7. The CDR3 protein is CASRSDRGPLYEQYF. The CDR3 DNA reads as TGTGCCAGCAGGTCGGACAGGGGGCCCCTCTACGAGCAGTACTTC.

The CDR3 nucleotides read TGTGCCACCAGTGATGGGACAACGGTAGGGAAAGAGACCCAGTACTTC. Its translation is CATSDGTTVGKETQYF. The V and J genes are TRBV24-1 and TRBJ2-5, with D maybe TRBD1 (6 bases). Per germline, CDR1 KGHDR and CDR2 SFDVKD. The ends were cut back, 3 bases at V and 3 bases at J, with 16 bases in the middle. CDR3 size: 16 residues.

V usage is TRBV5-1 and J usage is TRBJ2-1, with D perhaps matching TRBD1 (5 bases). Germline V gene data show CDR1 as SGHRS and CDR2 as YFSETQ. The CDR3 runs to 15 residues. The V and J ends lost 4 bases and 3 bases respectively, with 14 bases between them. The CDR3 nucleotides read TGCGCCAGCAGCCCCGGGCAGGGCCTCTACAATGAGCAGTTCTTC. It encodes CASSPGQGLYNEQFF.

The rearrangement uses TRBV7-2 and TRBJ1-3; perhaps TRBD1 as D (6 bases). Trimming removed 6 bases at V and 2 bases at J, with 11 bases between. The CDR3 is 14 residues long. Germline V lookup: CDR1 SGHTA, CDR2 FQGNSA. This chain's CDR3 is CASRSGVAGNTIYF. The CDR3 DNA sequence: TGTGCCAGCAGGTCAGGGGTAGCTGGAAACACCATATATTTT.